Below, 26 T cell receptor beta chains from the same sample are listed, as sequenced in a study of OX40 agonist ivuxolimab in advanced cancers. The protocol was immunoSEQ multiplex PCR, while the TCRdb copy is restricted to in-frame clones and leaves out a portion. The sample includes about 39,000 clones, 90% to 95% seen only once; the top ten take 22%. Sample: CD4+ or CD8+ T cells sorted from blood, taken in a trial of the OX40 agonist ivuxolimab. These receptors were taken from an adult with an advanced solid tumor such as melanoma, head and neck, liver or kidney cancer.

V and J are TRBV28 and TRBJ1-1; D call uncertain. The V end lost 3 bases, the J end lost 0 bases, and 11 bases lay between the germline ends. The CDR3 loop spans 15 amino acids. Germline lookup yields CDR1 MDHEN and CDR2 SYDVKM. CDR3: CASSLVGRLNTEAFF. The CDR3 region has the DNA TGTGCCAGCAGTTTGGTTGGACGGTTGAACACTGAAGCTTTCTTT.

The chain links TRBV29-1 to TRBJ2-7; weak D call: TRBD2 (5 bases). Trimming pared 3 bases from V and 3 bases from J, leaving 6 bases between. Per germline, CDR1 SQVTM and CDR2 ANQGSEA. This CDR3 has 11 residues. This CDR3 is CSVDEGYEQYF. The CDR3 DNA sequence: TGCAGCGTTGATGAGGGCTACGAGCAGTACTTC.

This clone was found once. V is TRBV5-6 and J is TRBJ2-7; 7 positions match TRBD1. Germline CDR1 SGHDT, CDR2 YYEEEE. The CDR3 sequence is 13 residues long. Trimming removed 4 bases from V and 2 bases from J; junction bases left unmatched: 3. The CDR3 is CASSPTGTYEQYF. The CDR3 DNA sequence: TGTGCCAGCAGCCCGACAGGGACCTACGAGCAGTACTTC.

The J gene is TRBJ2-1, the V gene TRBV19, with unresolved D. This CDR3 region has 11 residues. CDR1 and CDR2 (germline): LNHDA, SQIVND (reference sequence). Trimming removed 8 bases from V and 6 bases from J, with 8 bases in between. The CDR3 sequence: CASWSGNEQFF. The CDR3 DNA reads as TGTGCCAGTTGGTCGGGCAATGAGCAGTTCTTC.

Turning to this clone: Other DNA sequences from this sample encode an identical CDR3 as well. The V and J genes are TRBV5-1 and TRBJ1-2; D is unclear. From germline, CDR1 is SGHRS and CDR2 YFSETQ. V shed 0 bases and J shed 3 bases, with 6 bases lying between them. CDR3 size: 13 residues. The CDR3: CASSLEGDYGYTF. The CDR3 DNA is TGCGCCAGCAGCTTGGAGGGAGACTATGGCTACACCTTC.

This clone was seen just once. The chain links TRBV9 to TRBJ2-7, with D unresolved. From germline, CDR1 is SGDLS and CDR2 YYNGEE. Trimming shortened V by 0 bases and J by 0 bases, and 13 bases separated the two germline ends. The CDR3 covers 16 residues. Here the CDR3 reads CASSVARAASSYEQYF. CDR3 coding DNA: TGTGCCAGCAGCGTAGCTAGAGCAGCATCCTCCTACGAGCAGTACTTC.

The chain couples TRBV7-2 to TRBJ2-5; D unclear. The J call may be mistaken, given a closer DNA end match to TRBJ2-7. The CDR3 is 14 residues long. Germline CDR1 SGHTA, CDR2 FQGNSA. The CDR3 here is CASSLAPRTYEQYF. The CDR3 bases are TGTGCCAGCAGCTTAGCCCCCAGGACCTACGAGCAGTACTTC.

The chain combines TRBV11-3 with TRBJ2-2; 8 nucleotides align to TRBD1. The J segment lost 4 bases and the V segment lost 5 bases, leaving 9 bases of the junction unmatched. The CDR3 spans 16 residues. The germline V gene encodes CDR1 SGHNT and CDR2 YENEEA. Written as DNA, the CDR3 is TGTGCCAGCAGCGTAATGGACAGGGTGGGCACCGGGGAGCTGTTTTTT. Translating gives CASSVMDRVGTGELFF.

The chain employs TRBV9 and TRBJ2-4; TRBD1 aligns across 7 bases. V dropped 9 bases and J dropped 0; count of bases not matched to a gene: 21. The germline gives CDR1 SGDLS, CDR2 YYNGEE. The CDR3 is 19 residues long. CDR3 amino acids: CATKAAERGQLLAKNIQYF. The DNA of the CDR3 is TGTGCCACCAAGGCTGCGGAGAGGGGACAGCTACTAGCCAAAAACATTCAGTACTTC.

The rearrangement joins TRBV29-1 to TRBJ2-3, with 10 nucleotides matching TRBD1. J lost 1 base, V lost 4 bases, and 8 bases had no gene match. The CDR3 consists of 16 residues. CDR1 is SQVTM and CDR2 is ANQGSEA in the germline V gene. CDR3 amino acids: CSVVPGQGKGTDTQYF. As DNA, the CDR3 is TGCAGCGTTGTCCCGGGACAGGGGAAAGGCACAGATACGCAGTATTTT.

The gene calls are TRBV7-9 and TRBJ2-7; D not certain. The CDR3 totals 13 residues. The ends were cut back, 6 bases at V and 2 bases at J, with 11 bases in the middle. In germline, CDR1 is SEHNR, CDR2 FQNEAQ (reference sequence). CDR3 in DNA: TGTGCCAGCAGTCCTAACCTCCCCTACGAGCAGTACTTC. Amino acid sequence: CASSPNLPYEQYF.

The chain links TRBV10-1 to TRBJ2-3; 7 nucleotides align to TRBD2. The CDR3 spans 16 residues. The germline V gene has CDR1 WNHNN and CDR2 SYGVQD (reference sequence). V was clipped by 2 bases and J by 2 bases; unmatched bases: 7. CDR3 in DNA: TGCGCCAGCAGTGAGAGGCCTAGCGGAATCACAGATACGCAGTATTTT. Its translation: CASSERPSGITDTQYF.

This chain connects TRBV29-1 to TRBJ2-7; D unresolved. Germline loops: CDR1 SQVTM, CDR2 ANQGSEA. Trimming shortened V by 3 bases and J by 0 bases, and 9 bases separated the two germline ends. CDR3 length: 13 amino acids. The CDR3 spells CSVEASDSYEQYF. The CDR3 nucleotides read TGCAGCGTTGAGGCCAGTGACTCCTACGAGCAGTACTTC.

The chain links TRBV28 to TRBJ1-2, with 10 bases that match TRBD1. The CDR3 extends over 14 amino acids. CDR1 and CDR2 (germline): MDHEN, SYDVKM. Trimming at V came to 3 bases and at J to 6 bases, leaving 4 bases not matched to a gene. The CDR3 DNA reads TGTGCCAGCAGTTTCCTCGGGACAGGGGATGGCTACACCTTC. Its translation is CASSFLGTGDGYTF.

This rearrangement joins TRBV27 to TRBJ2-5; the match to TRBD1 covers 8 bases. The CDR3 contains 15 residues. V was pared by 4 bases and J by 7 bases, with 11 bases of the junction left unmatched. Germline V gene sequence: CDR1 MNHEY, CDR2 SMNVEV (reference sequence). CDR3 DNA sequence: TGTGCCAGCAGTTCATGGACAGGGCCAGGGGTGACCCAGTACTTC. Residues: CASSSWTGPGVTQYF.

This chain links TRBV6-5 with TRBJ2-1; tentatively, D is TRBD2 (7 bases). CDR1 is MNHEY and CDR2 is SVGAGI in the germline V gene. The CDR3 has 15 amino acids. V was cut by 5 bases and J by 4 bases, with 15 bases left in between. The CDR3 loop reads CASSAGTTGYNEQFF. The CDR3 bases are TGTGCCAGCAGTGCCGGGACTACAGGGTACAATGAGCAGTTCTTC.

The chain carries TRBV19 and TRBJ2-7; D uncertain. Germline CDR1 LNHDA, CDR2 SQIVND (reference sequence). V lost 6 bases and J lost 3, with 9 bases in between. There are 12 residues in the CDR3. CDR3 region: CASSSKGYEQYF. The CDR3 DNA reads as TGTGCCAGTAGCAGCAAAGGCTACGAGCAGTACTTC.

The rearrangement uses TRBV6-5 and TRBJ2-7; D is undetermined. The V gene lost 0 bases and the J gene lost 3 bases, with 12 bases spanning the gap. This CDR3 spans 15 amino acids. The germline V gene has CDR1 MNHEY and CDR2 SVGAGI. In DNA form, the CDR3 reads TGTGCCAGCAGTTACTCATTTCCAGGAAACTACGAGCAGTACTTC. Amino acids: CASSYSFPGNYEQYF.

The chain joins TRBV13 to TRBJ2-7, with TRBD2 identical over 7 bases. J lost 4 bases, V lost 0 bases, and 3 bases had no gene match. The CDR3 has 14 amino acids. Germline V lookup: CDR1 PRHDT, CDR2 FYEKMQ (reference sequence). DNA for the CDR3: TGTGCCAGCAGCTTAGGGGGAGGGTGGTACGAGCAGTACTTC. It is translated as CASSLGGGWYEQYF.

The chain couples TRBV6-5 to TRBJ2-7, with D maybe TRBD2 (6 bases). This CDR3 is 14 amino acids long. CDR1 is MNHEY, CDR2 SVGAGI, per germline. The V end was cut by 6 bases, the J end by 1 base, with 13 bases between. In nucleotides, the CDR3 is TGTGCCAGCAGCCGGGGGTGGGGGTCCTACGAGCAGTACTTC. Residues: CASSRGWGSYEQYF.

This clone has only a few counts. V usage is TRBV9 and J usage is TRBJ2-1, with 9 bases lining up with TRBD1. Unmatched junction bases numbered 2, after V lost 2 bases and J lost 5 bases. The CDR3 has 14 amino acids. Germline V gene sequence: CDR1 SGDLS, CDR2 YYNGEE. For the CDR3, the DNA is TGTGCCAGCAGCGTCCGGGACAGGGACAATGAGCAGTTCTTC. This sequence encodes CASSVRDRDNEQFF.

The rearrangement uses TRBV9 and TRBJ2-1, with 8 bases that match TRBD1. The CDR3 has 16 amino acids. V lost 4 bases to trimming and J lost 5 bases; unmatched junction nucleotides: 11. Looked up from germline, CDR1 is SGDLS and CDR2 is YYNGEE. The CDR3 region is CASSRTWTGTDNEQFF. CDR3 sequence (DNA): TGTGCCAGCAGCCGTACATGGACAGGGACCGACAATGAGCAGTTCTTC. The full variable domain, rest sourced from reference TRBV9 and TRBJ2-1, is DSGVTQTPKHLITATGQRVTLRCSPRSGDLSVYWYQQSLDQGLQFLIQYYNGEERAKGNILERFSAQQFPDLHSELNLSSLELGDSALYFCASSRTWTGTDNEQFFGPGTRLTVL.

This chain connects TRBV9 to TRBJ1-5, with a tentative D call TRBD1 (5 bases). Germline CDR1 SGDLS, CDR2 YYNGEE. V lost 0 bases, J lost 5 bases, and 9 bases lay in between. This CDR3 has 14 amino acids. The CDR3 protein is CASSVGDGDQPQHF. CDR3 DNA sequence: TGTGCCAGCAGCGTAGGGGACGGCGATCAGCCCCAGCATTTT.

This clone has a single count. This rearrangement joins TRBV13 to TRBJ1-1; D might be TRBD1 (5 bases). The CDR3 spans 14 residues. The germline V gene encodes CDR1 PRHDT and CDR2 FYEKMQ (reference sequence). Trimming took 1 base from V and 4 from J, leaving 10 bases between them. This CDR3 is CASSLVGGTTEAFF. The CDR3 region has the DNA TGTGCCAGCAGCTTAGTGGGGGGTACCACTGAAGCTTTCTTT.

The genes are TRBV19 and TRBJ2-3; D remains unclear. CDR1 and CDR2 (germline): LNHDA, SQIVND (reference sequence). Trimming cost V 5 bases and J 6 bases, with 12 bases left between them. This CDR3 region has 13 residues. The CDR3, as DNA: TGTGCCAGTAGTCCAGACCATGGGGATACGCAGTATTTT. Its protein is CASSPDHGDTQYF. The whole variable domain, filled in from reference TRBV19 and TRBJ2-3, reads DGGITQSPKYLFRKEGQNVTLSCEQNLNHDAMYWYRQDPGQGLRLIYYSQIVNDFQKGDIAEGYSVSREKKESFPLTVTSAQKNPTAFYLCASSPDHGDTQYFGPGTRLTVL.

The rearrangement joins TRBV27 to TRBJ2-7; D unclear. V gave up 4 bases and J gave up 3 bases, with 4 bases separating them. This CDR3 region has 11 residues. Germline-derived CDR1 and CDR2 are MNHEY and SMNVEV (reference sequence). Here the CDR3 DNA reads TGTGCCAGCAGTTCTGGCTACGAGCAGTACTTC. This sequence encodes CASSSGYEQYF.